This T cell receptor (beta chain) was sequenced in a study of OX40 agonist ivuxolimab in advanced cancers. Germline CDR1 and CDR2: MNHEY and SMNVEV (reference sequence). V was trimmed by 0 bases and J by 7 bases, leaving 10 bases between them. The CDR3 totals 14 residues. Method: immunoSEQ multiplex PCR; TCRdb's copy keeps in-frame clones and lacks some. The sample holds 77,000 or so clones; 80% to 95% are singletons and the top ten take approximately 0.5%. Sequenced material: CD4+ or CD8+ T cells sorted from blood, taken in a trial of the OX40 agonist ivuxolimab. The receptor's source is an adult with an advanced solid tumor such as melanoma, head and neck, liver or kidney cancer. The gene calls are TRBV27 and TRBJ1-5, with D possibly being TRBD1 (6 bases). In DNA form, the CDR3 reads TGTGCCAGCAGTTTATCGTGGGGGGGCCAGCCCCAGCATTTT. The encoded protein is CASSLSWGGQPQHF.